Below, 5 T cell receptor beta chains from the same sample are listed, as sequenced in a study of T cell responses to AZD1222 COVID-19 vaccine. TCRdb's copy holds only in-frame clones and misses some; the assay was immunoSEQ multiplex PCR. The data contain just under 75,000 clones, 80% of them seen just once; the ten biggest clones take up around 48%. The sample consisted of peripheral blood, taken 28 days after the second AZD1222 dose. Receptors originate from an adult who received the AZD1222 COVID-19 vaccine.

The chain recombines TRBV28 with TRBJ2-1; 13 nucleotides agree with TRBD2. The junction had 4 bases not matched to a gene; V was cut back by 5 bases and J by 6 bases. CDR3 length: 15 residues. Germline V CDR1 and CDR2: MDHEN, SYDVKM. Written as DNA, the CDR3 is TGTGCCAGCAGTCCGACTAGCGGGGGGATCAATGAGCAGTTCTTC. This encodes CASSPTSGGINEQFF. The variable domain in full, with the rest retrieved from reference TRBV28 and TRBJ2-1, is DVKVTQSSRYLVKRTGEKVFLECVQDMDHENMFWYRQDPGLGLRLIYFSYDVKMKEKGDIPEGYSVSREKKERFSLILESASTNQTSMYLCASSPTSGGINEQFFGPGTRLTVL.

This clone was detected only once. The chain employs TRBV28 and TRBJ2-2, with D possibly TRBD2 on 6 matching bases. Germline V gene data show CDR1 as MDHEN and CDR2 as SYDVKM. This CDR3 region has 15 residues. V was clipped by 4 bases and J by 2 bases, with 11 bases between them. CDR3 sequence reads: CASSSGGTNTGELFF. DNA of the CDR3: TGTGCCAGCAGTTCCGGGGGAACCAACACCGGGGAGCTGTTTTTT.

V and J are TRBV7-2 and TRBJ2-7; 12 bases fit TRBD1. The ends lost 5 bases at V and 0 bases at J; junction bases unmatched: 8. This CDR3 spans 17 amino acids. Per the germline V gene, CDR1 is SGHTA and CDR2 is FQGNSA. The CDR3 here is CASSTGTGGFSSYEQYF. The CDR3, as DNA: TGTGCCAGCAGCACCGGGACAGGGGGCTTCAGCTCCTACGAGCAGTACTTC. The full variable domain, completed using reference TRBV7-2 and TRBJ2-7, is GAGVSQSPSNKVTEKGKDVELRCDPISGHTALYWYRQSLGQGLEFLIYFQGNSAPDKSGLPSDRFSAERTGGSVSTLTIQRTQQEDSAVYLCASSTGTGGFSSYEQYFGPGTRLTVT.

This sequence joins TRBV12-2 and TRBJ1-1. TRBV12-2 is marked as a pseudogene. This CDR3 has 15 residues. The CDR3 DNA reads TGTGCAAGTCGCTTAGCTTGGGGTGGGAGCACTGAAGCTTTCTTT. Encoded protein: CASRLAWGGSTEAFF.

CDR3 loop: CASILGEGGVRGNYGYTF. CDR3 sequence (DNA): TGTGCCAGCATCCTAGGGGAGGGAGGCGTTCGGGGGAACTATGGCTACACCTTC. The chain uses TRBV7-2 and TRBJ1-2; tentatively, D is TRBD1 (5 bases). V lost 7 bases, J lost 2 bases, and 26 bases lay in between. From germline, CDR1 is SGHTA and CDR2 FQGNSA. CDR3 size: 18 residues. The whole variable domain, remainder taken from reference TRBV7-2 and TRBJ1-2, is GAGVSQSPSNKVTEKGKDVELRCDPISGHTALYWYRQSLGQGLEFLIYFQGNSAPDKSGLPSDRFSAERTGGSVSTLTIQRTQQEDSAVYLCASILGEGGVRGNYGYTFGSGTRLTVV.